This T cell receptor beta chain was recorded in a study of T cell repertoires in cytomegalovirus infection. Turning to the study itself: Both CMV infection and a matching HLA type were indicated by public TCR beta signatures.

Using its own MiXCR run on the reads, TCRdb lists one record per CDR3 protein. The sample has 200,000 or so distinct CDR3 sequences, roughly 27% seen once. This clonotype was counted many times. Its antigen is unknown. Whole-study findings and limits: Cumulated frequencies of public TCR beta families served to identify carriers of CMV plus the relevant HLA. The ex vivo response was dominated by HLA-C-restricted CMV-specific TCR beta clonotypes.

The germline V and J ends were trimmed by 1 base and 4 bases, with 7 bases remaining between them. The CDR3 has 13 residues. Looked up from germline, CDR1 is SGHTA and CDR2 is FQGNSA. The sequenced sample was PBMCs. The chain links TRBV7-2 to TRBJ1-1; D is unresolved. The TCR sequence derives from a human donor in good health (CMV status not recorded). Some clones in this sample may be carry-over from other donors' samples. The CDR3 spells CASSLEGPTEAFF. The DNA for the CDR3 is TGTGCCAGCAGCTTAGAGGGCCCCACTGAAGCTTTCTTT.